What follows describes a single TCR beta chain. These data originate in a study of OX40 agonist ivuxolimab in advanced cancers. The V end was cut by 2 bases, the J end by 2 bases, with 11 bases between. Germline values: CDR1 SGHNT, CDR2 YYREEE (reference sequence). The CDR3 sequence is 15 residues long. Some clones are missing from TCRdb's copy, which holds only in-frame ones; the method was immunoSEQ multiplex PCR. Of over 40,000 clones in the sample, approximately 89% were seen once. The sequence was obtained from an adult with an advanced solid tumor such as melanoma, head and neck, liver or kidney cancer. The chain is built from TRBV5-4 and TRBJ2-4; D remains ambiguous. The sample here was CD4+ or CD8+ T cells sorted from blood, taken in a trial of the OX40 agonist ivuxolimab. The chain's CDR3 is CASSFVEVSKNIQYF. CDR3 sequence (DNA): TGTGCCAGCAGCTTTGTAGAAGTTTCCAAAAACATTCAGTACTTC. Looking up the rest from reference TRBV5-4 and TRBJ2-4 gives the full variable domain: ETGVTQSPTHLIKTRGQQVTLRCSSQSGHNTVSWYQQALGQGPQFIFQYYREEENGRGNFPPRFSGLQFPNYSSELNVNALELDDSALYLCASSFVEVSKNIQYFGAGTRLSVL.